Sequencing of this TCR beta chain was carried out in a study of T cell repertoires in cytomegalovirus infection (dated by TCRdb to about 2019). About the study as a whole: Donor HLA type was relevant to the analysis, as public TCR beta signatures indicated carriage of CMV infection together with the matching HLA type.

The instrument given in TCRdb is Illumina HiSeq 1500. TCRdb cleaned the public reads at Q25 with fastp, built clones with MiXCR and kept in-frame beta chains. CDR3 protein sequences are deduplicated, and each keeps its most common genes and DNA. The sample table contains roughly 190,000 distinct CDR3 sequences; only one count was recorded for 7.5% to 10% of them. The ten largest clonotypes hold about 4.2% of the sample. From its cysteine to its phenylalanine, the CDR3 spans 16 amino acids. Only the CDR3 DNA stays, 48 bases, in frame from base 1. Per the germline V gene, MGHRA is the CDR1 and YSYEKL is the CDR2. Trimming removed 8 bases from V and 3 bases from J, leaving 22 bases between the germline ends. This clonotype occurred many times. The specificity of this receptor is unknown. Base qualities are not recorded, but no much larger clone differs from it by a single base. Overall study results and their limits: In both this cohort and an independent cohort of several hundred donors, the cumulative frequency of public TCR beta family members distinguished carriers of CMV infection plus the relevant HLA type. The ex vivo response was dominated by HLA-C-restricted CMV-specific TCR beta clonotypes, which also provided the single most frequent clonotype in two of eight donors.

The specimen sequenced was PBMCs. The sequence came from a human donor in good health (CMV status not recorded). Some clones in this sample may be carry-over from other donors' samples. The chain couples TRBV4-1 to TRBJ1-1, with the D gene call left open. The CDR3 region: CASALVYGLGYTEAFF. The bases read TGCGCCAGCGCCTTAGTCTACGGGCTTGGGTACACTGAAGCTTTCTTT.